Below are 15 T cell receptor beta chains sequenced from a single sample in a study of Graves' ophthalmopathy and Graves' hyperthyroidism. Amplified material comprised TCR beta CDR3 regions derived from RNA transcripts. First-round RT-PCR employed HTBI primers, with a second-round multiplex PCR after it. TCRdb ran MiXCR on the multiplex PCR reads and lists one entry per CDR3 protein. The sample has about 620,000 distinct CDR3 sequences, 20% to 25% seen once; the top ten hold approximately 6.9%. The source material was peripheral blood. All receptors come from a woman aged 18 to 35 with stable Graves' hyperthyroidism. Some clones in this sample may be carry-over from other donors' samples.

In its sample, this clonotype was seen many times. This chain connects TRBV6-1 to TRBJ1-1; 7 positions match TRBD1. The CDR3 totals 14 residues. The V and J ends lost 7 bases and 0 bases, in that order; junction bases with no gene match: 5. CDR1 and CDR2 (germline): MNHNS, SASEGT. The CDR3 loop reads CASIRTGMNTEAFF. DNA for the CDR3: TGTGCCAGCATCCGGACAGGCATGAACACTGAAGCTTTCTTT.

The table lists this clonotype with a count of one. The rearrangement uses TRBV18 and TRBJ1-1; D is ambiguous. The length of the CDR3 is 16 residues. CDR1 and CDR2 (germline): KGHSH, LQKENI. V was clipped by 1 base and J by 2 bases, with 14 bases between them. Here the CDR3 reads CASSPRESYGNTEAFF. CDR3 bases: TGTGCCAGCTCACCACGTGAGTCCTACGGAAACACTGAAGCTTTCTTT. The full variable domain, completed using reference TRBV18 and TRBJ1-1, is NAGVMQNPRHLVRRRGQEARLRCSPMKGHSHVYWYRQLPEEGLKFMVYLQKENIIDESGMPKERFSAEFPKEGPSILRIQQVVRGDSAAYFCASSPRESYGNTEAFFGQGTRLTVV.

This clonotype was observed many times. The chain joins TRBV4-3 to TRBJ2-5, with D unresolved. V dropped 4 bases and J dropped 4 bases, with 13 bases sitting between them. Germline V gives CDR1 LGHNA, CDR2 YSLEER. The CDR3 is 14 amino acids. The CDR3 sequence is CASSPKGFPETQYF. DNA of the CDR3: TGCGCCAGCAGCCCTAAGGGTTTCCCAGAGACCCAGTACTTC.

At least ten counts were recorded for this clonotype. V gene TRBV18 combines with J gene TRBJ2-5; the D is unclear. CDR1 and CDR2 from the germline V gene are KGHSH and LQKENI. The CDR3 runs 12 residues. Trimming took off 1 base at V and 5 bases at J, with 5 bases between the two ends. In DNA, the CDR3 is TGTGCCAGCTCACCACTCTCGGAGACCCAGTACTTC. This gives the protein CASSPLSETQYF. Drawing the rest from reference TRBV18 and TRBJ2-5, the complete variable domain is NAGVMQNPRHLVRRRGQEARLRCSPMKGHSHVYWYRQLPEEGLKFMVYLQKENIIDESGMPKERFSAEFPKEGPSILRIQQVVRGDSAAYFCASSPLSETQYFGPGTRLLVL.

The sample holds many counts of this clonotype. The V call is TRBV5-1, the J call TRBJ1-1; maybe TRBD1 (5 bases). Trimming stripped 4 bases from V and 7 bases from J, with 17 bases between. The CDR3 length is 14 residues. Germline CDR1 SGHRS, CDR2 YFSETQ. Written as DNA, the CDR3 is TGCGCCAGCAGCCGAGATCGGGGGTTAGATGAAGCTTTCTTT. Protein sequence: CASSRDRGLDEAFF. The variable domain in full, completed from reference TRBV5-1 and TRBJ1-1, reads KAGVTQTPRYLIKTRGQQVTLSCSPISGHRSVSWYQQTPGQGLQFLFEYFSETQRNKGNFPGRFSGRQFSNSRSEMNVSTLELGDSALYLCASSRDRGLDEAFFGQGTRLTVV.

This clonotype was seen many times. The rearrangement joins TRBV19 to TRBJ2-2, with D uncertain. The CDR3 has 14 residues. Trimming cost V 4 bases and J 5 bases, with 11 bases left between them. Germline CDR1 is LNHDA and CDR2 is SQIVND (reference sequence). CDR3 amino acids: CASSRGKRTGELFF. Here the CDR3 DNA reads TGTGCCAGTAGTAGAGGCAAAAGGACCGGGGAGCTGTTTTTT.

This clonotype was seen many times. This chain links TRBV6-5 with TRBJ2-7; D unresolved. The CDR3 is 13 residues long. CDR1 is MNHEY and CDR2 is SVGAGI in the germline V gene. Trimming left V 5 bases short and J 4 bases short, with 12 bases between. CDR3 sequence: CASSLEETYEQYF. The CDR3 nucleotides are TGTGCCAGCAGTCTTGAAGAAACGTACGAGCAGTACTTC.

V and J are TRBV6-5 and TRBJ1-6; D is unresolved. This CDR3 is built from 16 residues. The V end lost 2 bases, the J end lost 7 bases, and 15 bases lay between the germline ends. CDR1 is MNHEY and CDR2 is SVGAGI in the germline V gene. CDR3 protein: CASSYVVTSKNSPLHF. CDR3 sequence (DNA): TGTGCCAGCAGTTACGTGGTCACTTCGAAAAATTCACCCCTCCACTTT.

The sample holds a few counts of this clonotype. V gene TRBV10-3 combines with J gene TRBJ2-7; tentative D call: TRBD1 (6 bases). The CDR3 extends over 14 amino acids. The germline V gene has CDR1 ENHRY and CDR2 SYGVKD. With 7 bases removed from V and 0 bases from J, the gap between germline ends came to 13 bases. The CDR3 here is CAITGQNSSYEQYF. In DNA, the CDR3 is TGTGCCATCACCGGACAGAACAGCTCCTACGAGCAGTACTTC.

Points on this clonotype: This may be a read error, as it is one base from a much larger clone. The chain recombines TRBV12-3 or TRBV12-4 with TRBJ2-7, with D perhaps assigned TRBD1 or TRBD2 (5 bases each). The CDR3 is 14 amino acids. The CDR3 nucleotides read TGTGCCAGCAGCCGGGACGCGAGCTCCTACGAGCCGTACTTC. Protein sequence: CASSRDASSYEPYF.

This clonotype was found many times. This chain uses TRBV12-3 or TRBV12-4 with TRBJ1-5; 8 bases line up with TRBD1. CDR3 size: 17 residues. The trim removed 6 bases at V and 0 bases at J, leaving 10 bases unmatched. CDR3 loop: CASSRTGIGYSNQPQHF. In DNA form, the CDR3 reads TGTGCCAGCAGCAGGACAGGGATTGGATATAGCAATCAGCCCCAGCATTTT.

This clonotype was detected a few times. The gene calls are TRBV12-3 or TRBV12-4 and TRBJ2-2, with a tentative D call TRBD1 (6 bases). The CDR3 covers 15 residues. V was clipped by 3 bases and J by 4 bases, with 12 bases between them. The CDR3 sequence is CASSFLGAGTGELFF. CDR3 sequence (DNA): TGTGCCAGCAGTTTTTTGGGGGCCGGCACCGGGGAGCTGTTTTTT.

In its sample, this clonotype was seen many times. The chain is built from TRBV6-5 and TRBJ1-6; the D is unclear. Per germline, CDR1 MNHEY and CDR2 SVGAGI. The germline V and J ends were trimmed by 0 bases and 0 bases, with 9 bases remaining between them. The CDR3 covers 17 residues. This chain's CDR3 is CASSYSRRSSYNSPLHF. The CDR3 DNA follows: TGTGCCAGCAGTTACTCACGGAGGAGCTCCTATAATTCACCCCTCCACTTT.

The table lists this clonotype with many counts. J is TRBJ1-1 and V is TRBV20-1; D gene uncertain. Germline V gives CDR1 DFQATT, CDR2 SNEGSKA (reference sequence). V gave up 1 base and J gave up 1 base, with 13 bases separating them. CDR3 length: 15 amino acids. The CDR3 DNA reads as TGCAGTGCTAGAGGGAACAGACTCCCGAACACTGAAGCTTTCTTT. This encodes CSARGNRLPNTEAFF.

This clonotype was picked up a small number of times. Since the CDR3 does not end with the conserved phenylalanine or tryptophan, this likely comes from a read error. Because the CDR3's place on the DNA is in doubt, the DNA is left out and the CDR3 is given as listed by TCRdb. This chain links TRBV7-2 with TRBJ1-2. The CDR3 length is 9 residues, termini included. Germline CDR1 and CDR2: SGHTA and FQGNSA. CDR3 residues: CASSLPLHV.